This TCR beta chain was found in a study of PD-1 blockade in mismatch repair-deficient tumors. About the research overall: Patients had 12 mismatch repair-deficient cancer types and were previously treated and progressing. Regarding the study as a whole: Tumor-resident clones, often absent from pretreatment blood, expanded after pembrolizumab and then contracted.

The CDR3 is made up of 15 amino acids. V lost 2 bases and J lost 5; bases outside the gene matches: 8. From germline, CDR1 is GTSNPN and CDR2 SVGIG (reference sequence). With respect to this clone: Its antigen is unknown.

This table comes from immunoSEQ multiplex PCR, and its TCRdb copy is limited to in-frame clones, with some not included. Of 100,000 to 150,000 clones in the sample, about 86% were seen once. PCR or immunohistochemistry showed mismatch repair deficiency in every enrolled patient. TCRs were sequenced from a few patients responding to pembrolizumab. The input for sequencing was peripheral blood, taken 44 weeks after starting pembrolizumab. The sequence came from an adult with mismatch repair-deficient cancer. This chain joins TRBV30 and TRBJ1-5; TRBD1 matches 8 bases. CDR3 protein: CAWSPSGGTDQPQHF. In nucleotides, the CDR3 is TGTGCCTGGAGTCCTTCAGGGGGCACCGATCAGCCCCAGCATTTT.